The 5 T cell receptor beta chains reported below all come from one sample, sequenced in a study of metastatic and nonmetastatic thyroid tumors. With MiXCR, TCRdb called clones anew from the PCR reads. The sample holds more than 40,000 clones, roughly 16% seen once. Ahead of thyroid surgery, no patient had received treatment of any kind. Sequenced sample: blood. The receptors here all came from a female donor with papillary thyroid cancer or a benign thyroid nodule (not recorded which). Some clones in this sample may be carry-over from other donors' samples.

This clone was counted at least ten times. This chain connects TRBV9 to TRBJ2-1; possibly TRBD1 for D (6 bases). The CDR3 is made up of 13 amino acids. The V end lost 8 bases, the J end lost 8 bases, and 17 bases lay between the germline ends. Per the germline V gene, CDR1 is SGDLS and CDR2 is YYNGEE. The chain's CDR3 is CASSLQGWDEQFF. The CDR3 region has the DNA TGTGCCAGTTCACTACAGGGCTGGGATGAGCAGTTCTTC.

This clone was seen at least ten times. The DNA for the CDR3 is TGTGCCAGCAGTCCGGCGGGAGGCACGTTTACTGAAGCTTTCTTT. It translates to CASSPAGGTFTEAFF. The chain is built from TRBV27 and TRBJ1-1; unclear D gene. Germline CDR1 reads MNHEY; CDR2 reads SMNVEV (reference sequence). Trimming shortened V by 5 bases and J by 5 bases, and 18 bases separated the two germline ends. The CDR3 consists of 15 residues.

The table lists this clone with many counts. The V and J genes are TRBV3-1 and TRBJ1-4; 7 bases align to TRBD1. CDR3 length: 14 amino acids. V shed 4 bases and J 7 bases; nucleotides not matched to a gene: 6. CDR1 LGHDT and CDR2 YNNKEL come from the germline V gene (reference sequence). The CDR3 is CASSPPTGFEKLFF. The CDR3 bases are TGTGCCAGCAGCCCTCCGACAGGGTTTGAAAAACTGTTTTTT. The whole variable domain, remainder taken from reference TRBV3-1 and TRBJ1-4, is DTAVSQTPKYLVTQMGNDKSIKCEQNLGHDTMYWYKQDSKKFLKIMFSYNNKELIINETVPNRFSPKSPDKAHLNLHINSLELGDSAVYFCASSPPTGFEKLFFGSGTQLSVL.

The rearrangement joins TRBV4-1 to TRBJ1-1; D not resolved. V was cut by 3 bases and J by 1 base, with 6 bases left in between. CDR1 and CDR2 (germline): MGHRA, YSYEKL. The CDR3 contains 13 residues. This chain's CDR3 is CASSHTRNTEAFF. DNA of the CDR3: TGCGCCAGCAGCCATACTCGGAACACTGAAGCTTTCTTT.

The chain employs TRBV28 and TRBJ1-4, with D tentatively TRBD1 (5 bases). Trimming took off 5 bases at V and 0 bases at J, with 22 bases between the two ends. The CDR3 contains 19 residues. Germline V CDR1 and CDR2: MDHEN, SYDVKM. Here the CDR3 DNA reads TGTGCCAGCAGTCTCGATGGGTGGGGCGAAGAGGCAACTAATGAAAAACTGTTTTTT. This translates into CASSLDGWGEEATNEKLFF. The full variable domain, its missing parts supplied by reference TRBV28 and TRBJ1-4, is DVKVTQSSRYLVKRTGEKVFLECVQDMDHENMFWYRQDPGLGLRLIYFSYDVKMKEKGDIPEGYSVSREKKERFSLILESASTNQTSMYLCASSLDGWGEEATNEKLFFGSGTQLSVL.